These 11 T cell receptor beta chains share one sample of origin, sequenced in a study of shared clonotypes between healthy human individuals. Sequenced by immunoSEQ multiplex PCR; TCRdb stores in-frame clones only, minus some. The repertoire holds about 2 million clones, with about 95% as singletons. As defined, naive CD8 cells were CD45RO-negative and positively selected for CCR7, with terminally differentiated effector memory CD45RA+ cells excluded. The sequenced material came from naive CD8+ T cells sorted from blood. The receptors derive from a young man in good health.

The chain is built from TRBV9 and TRBJ2-1, with 11 bases aligning to TRBD1. This CDR3 contains 16 residues. J lost 9 bases, V lost 0 bases, and 8 bases had no gene match. Germline-derived CDR1 and CDR2 are SGDLS and YYNGEE. CDR3 coding DNA: TGTGCCAGCAGCGTAGGGACAGGGGGCGCATTTGGTGAGCAGTTCTTC. It encodes CASSVGTGGAFGEQFF. Together with reference TRBV9 and TRBJ2-1, the CDR3 gives the full variable domain: DSGVTQTPKHLITATGQRVTLRCSPRSGDLSVYWYQQSLDQGLQFLIQYYNGEERAKGNILERFSAQQFPDLHSELNLSSLELGDSALYFCASSVGTGGAFGEQFFGPGTRLTVL.

The CDR3 is CASSPGINTEAFF. In nucleotides, the CDR3 is TGTGCCAGCAGCCCTGGGATTAACACTGAAGCTTTCTTT. J is TRBJ1-1 and V is TRBV6-5; D is undetermined. This CDR3 comprises 13 residues. Germline-derived CDR1 and CDR2 are MNHEY and SVGAGI. The germline V and J ends were trimmed by 6 bases and 2 bases, with 10 bases remaining between them.

The chain carries TRBV7-9 and TRBJ2-3, with TRBD2 matching 13 bases. Germline values: CDR1 SEHNR, CDR2 FQNEAQ (reference sequence). The V and J ends lost 6 bases and 3 bases, in that order; junction bases with no gene match: 6. CDR3 size: 16 residues. CDR3: CASRPTSGGATDTQYF. The CDR3 coding sequence is TGTGCCAGCAGACCTACTAGCGGGGGGGCGACAGATACGCAGTATTTT. Looking up the rest from reference TRBV7-9 and TRBJ2-3 gives the full variable domain: DTGVSQNPRHKITKRGQNVTFRCDPISEHNRLYWYRQTLGQGPEFLTYFQNEAQLEKSRLLSDRFSAERPKGSFSTLEIQRTEQGDSAMYLCASRPTSGGATDTQYFGPGTRLTVL.

This chain connects TRBV10-3 to TRBJ2-1, with TRBD1 matching over 8 bases. V dropped 2 bases and J dropped 2; count of bases not matched to a gene: 8. The CDR3 has 17 amino acids. Germline assignment: CDR1 ENHRY and CDR2 SYGVKD. The CDR3: CAISEVGPGGPYNEQFF. The CDR3 DNA reads as TGTGCCATCAGTGAGGTGGGGCCAGGGGGCCCCTACAATGAGCAGTTCTTC.

This chain uses TRBV5-6 with TRBJ2-5; no definite D call. Trimming shortened V by 5 bases and J by 0 bases, and 11 bases separated the two germline ends. This CDR3 region has 14 residues. Germline V lookup: CDR1 SGHDT, CDR2 YYEEEE. CDR3 bases: TGTGCCAGCAGTCAGCCAGAGTACCAAGAGACCCAGTACTTC. It yields the protein CASSQPEYQETQYF. The complete variable domain, with remaining parts taken from reference TRBV5-6 and TRBJ2-5, reads DAGVTQSPTHLIKTRGQQVTLRCSPKSGHDTVSWYQQALGQGPQFIFQYYEEEERQRGNFPDRFSGHQFPNYSSELNVNALLLGDSALYLCASSQPEYQETQYFGPGTRLLVL.

This clone ranks as medium-sized. The V and J genes are TRBV13 and TRBJ2-7, with D possibly TRBD1 on 6 matching bases. CDR3 length equals 15 residues. Germline CDR1 is PRHDT and CDR2 is FYEKMQ (reference sequence). Trimming took off 1 base at V and 1 base at J, with 11 bases between the two ends. CDR3 residues: CASSLEGTPSYEQYF. The CDR3, as DNA: TGTGCCAGCAGCTTAGAAGGGACACCTTCCTACGAGCAGTACTTC.

The CDR3 DNA reads TGTGCCAGCAGTTTTGGACAGGGAAGACCCTACGAGCAGTACTTC. As protein: CASSFGQGRPYEQYF. V gene TRBV28 combines with J gene TRBJ2-7; 8 bases align to TRBD1. Germline CDR1 reads MDHEN; CDR2 reads SYDVKM. CDR3 length: 15 amino acids. V lost 3 bases to trimming and J lost 2 bases; unmatched junction nucleotides: 6. Drawing the rest from reference TRBV28 and TRBJ2-7, the complete variable domain is DVKVTQSSRYLVKRTGEKVFLECVQDMDHENMFWYRQDPGLGLRLIYFSYDVKMKEKGDIPEGYSVSREKKERFSLILESASTNQTSMYLCASSFGQGRPYEQYFGPGTRLTVT.

This clone has just one count. The CDR3 nucleotides are TGTGCCAGCAGCCATGGACTAGCGGGGAACAATGAGCAGTTCTTC. Residues: CASSHGLAGNNEQFF. The rearrangement uses TRBV7-9 and TRBJ2-1, with TRBD2 matching 12 bases. The V and J ends lost 5 bases and 5 bases, in that order; junction bases with no gene match: 4. This CDR3 comprises 15 residues. The germline CDR1 and CDR2 sequences are SEHNR and FQNEAQ (reference sequence).

The rearrangement links TRBV27 to TRBJ2-7; no clear D. Germline V CDR1 and CDR2: MNHEY, SMNVEV (reference sequence). The germline V and J ends were trimmed by 2 bases and 3 bases, with 11 bases remaining between them. This CDR3 spans 14 amino acids. The CDR3 DNA reads TGTGCCAGCAGTTTACAGGTTGCCGGCTACGAGCAGTACTTC. As protein: CASSLQVAGYEQYF.

The chain combines TRBV5-8 with TRBJ1-4; 7 bases match TRBD1. The CDR3 runs to 14 residues. J gave up 8 bases and V 5 bases, and 9 bases lay outside the gene matches. Germline CDR1 and CDR2: SGHTS and YDEGEE. The chain's CDR3 is CASRYETGDEKLFF. CDR3 nucleotides: TGTGCCAGCAGATACGAAACAGGGGACGAAAAACTGTTTTTT.

This clone was counted once. This sequence joins TRBV18 and TRBJ2-7; D remains unclear. Germline V gene sequence: CDR1 KGHSH, CDR2 LQKENI. This CDR3 has 11 amino acids. Trimming cost V 8 bases and J 6 bases, with 11 bases left between them. Here the CDR3 reads CASATPLEQYF. CDR3 DNA sequence: TGTGCCAGCGCAACCCCCCTCGAGCAGTACTTC.